These 24 T cell receptor beta chains share one sample of origin, sequenced in a study of T cell responses to AZD1222 COVID-19 vaccine. Profiled with immunoSEQ multiplex PCR; TCRdb holds only in-frame clones, not every one. Of 150,000 to 200,000 clones listed, roughly 89% were seen once; the top ten hold approximately 1%. The sequencing used peripheral blood, collected 28 days after the second AZD1222 dose. The origin of the receptors is an adult who received the AZD1222 COVID-19 vaccine.

The chain has TRBV21-1 and TRBJ2-3; the DNA was not compared with TRBD2, the D call given in the table. TRBV21-1 counts as a pseudogene. This CDR3 spans 15 amino acids. The CDR3 loop is CASSGTSRHTDTQYF. The CDR3 DNA sequence: TGTGCCAGCAGTGGGACTTCCAGACACACAGATACGCAGTATTTT.

This chain joins TRBV6-6 and TRBJ2-7; D is uncertain. Germline CDR1 and CDR2: MNHNY and SVGAGI (reference sequence). There are 13 residues in the CDR3. The V gene lost 0 bases and the J gene lost 4 bases, with 7 bases spanning the gap. The DNA for the CDR3 is TGTGCCAGCAGTTACTCGAAGTCTTACGAGCAGTACTTC. Translating it yields CASSYSKSYEQYF.

The chain recombines TRBV5-4 with TRBJ2-3; 10 nucleotides agree with TRBD2. Looked up from germline, CDR1 is SGHNT and CDR2 is YYREEE (reference sequence). This CDR3 spans 15 amino acids. After removal of 5 bases from V and 4 bases from J, the junction contained 7 bases not matched to a gene. The CDR3 protein is CASRGGLATADTQYF. Written as DNA, the CDR3 is TGTGCCAGCAGGGGGGGACTAGCGACCGCAGATACGCAGTATTTT.

Notes on this clone: A read error may produce the germline difference seen at one junction end. The V gene is TRBV6-1, the J gene TRBJ2-6; D gene uncertain. Germline CDR1 is MNHNS and CDR2 is SASEGT. The CDR3 runs to 13 residues. The CDR3 DNA sequence: TGTGCCAGCAGTGAATTTGGGTCCAACGTCCTGACTTTC. Its translation: CASSEFGSNVLTF.

The rearrangement uses TRBV7-9 and TRBJ2-7; 8 nucleotides line up with TRBD1. Germline values: CDR1 SEHNR, CDR2 FQNEAQ (reference sequence). The CDR3 contains 12 residues. V shed 7 bases, J shed 4 bases, and the junction held 3 bases outside the gene matches. This chain's CDR3 is CASNRQGYEQYF. The CDR3 nucleotides read TGTGCCAGCAACCGACAGGGGTACGAGCAGTACTTC.

V gene TRBV4-1 combines with J gene TRBJ1-2, with 9 bases that match TRBD1. CDR1 MGHRA and CDR2 YSYEKL come from the germline V gene. The CDR3 sequence is 17 residues long. V lost 1 base, J lost 2 bases, and 8 bases stayed unmatched. The CDR3 DNA reads TGCGCCAGCAGCCAAGGAAGGACAGGGGATATCAACTATGGCTACACCTTC. This encodes CASSQGRTGDINYGYTF.

The chain links TRBV2 to TRBJ1-1, with a possible D match to TRBD1 (6 bases). CDR1 and CDR2 (germline): SNHLY, FYNNEI. The CDR3 consists of 14 residues. Trimming took 6 bases from V and 5 from J, leaving 16 bases between them. CDR3 sequence reads: CASSQEQGMTEAFF. The CDR3 bases are TGTGCCAGCAGCCAGGAACAGGGAATGACTGAAGCTTTCTTT.

Here the CDR3 reads CASSRDFSSGNTIYF. As DNA, the CDR3 is TGTGCCAGTAGCCGGGACTTTAGCTCTGGAAACACCATATATTTT. The chain combines TRBV19 with TRBJ1-3; possibly TRBD1 for D (5 bases). Deletions cut 6 bases from V and 0 bases from J, with 12 bases between. The CDR3 loop spans 15 amino acids. The germline V gene has CDR1 LNHDA and CDR2 SQIVND (reference sequence).

CDR3 DNA: TGCGCCAGCAGCTTGGCCAACTCTGGGGCCAACGTCCTGACTTTC. Translated, it gives CASSLANSGANVLTF. V and J are TRBV5-1 and TRBJ2-6; D is uncertain. Trimming stripped 0 bases from V and 0 bases from J, with 4 bases between. CDR3 size: 15 residues. In germline, CDR1 is SGHRS, CDR2 YFSETQ.

This clone has only one observation. CDR3 loop: CASSLAGLGSYEQYF. Here the CDR3 DNA reads TGTGCCAGCAGCCTTGCGGGACTAGGGTCCTACGAGCAGTACTTC. J is TRBJ2-7 and V is TRBV5-4, with TRBD2 matching 8 bases. CDR3 length: 15 residues. CDR1 is SGHNT, CDR2 YYREEE, per germline (reference sequence). V gave up 4 bases and J gave up 1 base; unmatched junction bases: 7.

This clone was counted a few times. The CDR3 sequence: CSVEIGGPGELFF. DNA of the CDR3: TGCAGCGTTGAAATCGGGGGGCCCGGGGAGCTGTTTTTT. The V call is TRBV29-1, the J call TRBJ2-2, with a weak D call TRBD2 (7 bases). Trimming stripped 2 bases from V and 6 bases from J, with 10 bases between. There are 13 residues in the CDR3. Per germline, CDR1 SQVTM and CDR2 ANQGSEA.

This clone was found a few times. The chain recombines TRBV11-2 with TRBJ1-1; no clear D. V was clipped by 5 bases and J by 1 base, with 11 bases between them. Germline loops: CDR1 SGHAT, CDR2 FQNNGV. The CDR3 contains 14 residues. DNA for the CDR3: TGTGCCAGCAGCGCACTCCACACGAACACTGAAGCTTTCTTT. It translates to CASSALHTNTEAFF. Looking up the rest from reference TRBV11-2 and TRBJ1-1 gives the full variable domain: EAGVAQSPRYKIIEKRQSVAFWCNPISGHATLYWYQQILGQGPKLLIQFQNNGVVDDSQLPKDRFSAERLKGVDSTLKIQPAKLEDSAVYLCASSALHTNTEAFFGQGTRLTVV.

This clone appeared a single time. J is TRBJ1-2 and V is TRBV2; 8 bases fit TRBD1. Looked up from germline, CDR1 is SNHLY and CDR2 is FYNNEI. The CDR3 has 13 residues. The V gene end was trimmed by 6 bases and the J gene end by 4 bases; junction bases not matched to a gene: 4. In DNA, the CDR3 is TGTGCCAGCAGGACAGGGGAGAGCTATGGCTACACCTTC. Translation: CASRTGESYGYTF.

V usage is TRBV7-9 and J usage is TRBJ1-1; no definite D call. The CDR3 sequence is 13 residues long. Germline CDR1 SEHNR, CDR2 FQNEAQ (reference sequence). V lost 5 bases, J lost 7 bases, and 14 bases lay in between. CDR3 in amino acids: CASSLLGVDEAFF. The CDR3 DNA reads TGTGCCAGCAGCCTCCTCGGGGTTGATGAAGCTTTCTTT.

The chain links TRBV7-2 to TRBJ1-2; D is perhaps TRBD1 (5 bases). Trimming stripped 1 base from V and 0 bases from J, with 15 bases between. Germline lookup yields CDR1 SGHTA and CDR2 FQGNSA. This CDR3 has 17 residues. CDR3 sequence (DNA): TGTGCCAGCAGCTTAGAGACTGGGGCAGTAGCTAACTATGGCTACACCTTC. It specifies CASSLETGAVANYGYTF.

Only a few counts were recorded for this clone. This chain connects TRBV4-3 to TRBJ2-1; D not certain. CDR3 length: 15 residues. CDR1 is LGHNA, CDR2 YSLEER, per germline. V was clipped by 3 bases and J by 5 bases, with 14 bases between them. CDR3 region: CASSQTWQLNNEQFF. In nucleotides, the CDR3 is TGCGCCAGCAGCCAGACGTGGCAATTAAACAATGAGCAGTTCTTC.

The chain employs TRBV10-3 and TRBJ2-1, with 7 nucleotides matching TRBD2. Germline loops: CDR1 ENHRY, CDR2 SYGVKD. Germline trimming cut 6 bases from V and 0 bases from J; bases unmatched to any gene: 8. The CDR3 contains 16 residues. CDR3 loop: CAISLRAGNSYNEQFF. The CDR3 region has the DNA TGTGCCATCAGCTTGAGAGCGGGGAACTCCTACAATGAGCAGTTCTTC.

The chain carries TRBV7-2 and TRBJ2-1; 7 positions agree with TRBD2. The CDR3 consists of 16 residues. CDR1 is SGHTA, CDR2 FQGNSA, per germline. V lost 3 bases and J lost 0; bases outside the gene matches: 5. The CDR3: CASSLGGSSSYNEQFF. The CDR3 coding sequence is TGTGCCAGCAGCTTGGGGGGGTCGAGCTCCTACAATGAGCAGTTCTTC.

The chain recombines TRBV11-2 with TRBJ2-2, with D perhaps TRBD1 or TRBD2 (5 bases each). Looked up from germline, CDR1 is SGHAT and CDR2 is FQNNGV. This CDR3 is built from 18 residues. V gave up 1 base and J gave up 5 bases, with 20 bases separating them. CDR3 sequence reads: CASSLGILLRGGTGELFF. In DNA, the CDR3 is TGTGCCAGCAGCTTAGGAATACTCTTACGGGGCGGAACCGGGGAGCTGTTTTTT.

This clone appeared a few times. The chain joins TRBV9 to TRBJ2-7, with TRBD1 as a possible D gene (6 bases). Germline V gene lookup returns CDR1 SGDLS and CDR2 YYNGEE. The CDR3 has 14 residues. V was cut by 2 bases and J by 7 bases, with 16 bases left in between. The CDR3: CASSVGTPPGEQYF. The CDR3 nucleotides are TGTGCCAGCAGCGTCGGGACACCCCCAGGGGAGCAGTACTTC.

The J gene is TRBJ1-1, the V gene TRBV28; D is undetermined. The CDR3 has 15 residues. Trimming pared 3 bases from V and 0 bases from J, leaving 11 bases between. CDR1 and CDR2 (germline): MDHEN, SYDVKM. The CDR3 region has the DNA TGTGCCAGCAGTTTCTCCTTACTGCTGAACACTGAAGCTTTCTTT. Its protein is CASSFSLLLNTEAFF. The variable domain in full, with the rest retrieved from reference TRBV28 and TRBJ1-1, is DVKVTQSSRYLVKRTGEKVFLECVQDMDHENMFWYRQDPGLGLRLIYFSYDVKMKEKGDIPEGYSVSREKKERFSLILESASTNQTSMYLCASSFSLLLNTEAFFGQGTRLTVV.

This chain links TRBV21-1 with TRBJ2-4. TRBV21-1 is described as a pseudogene. CDR3 length: 16 amino acids. The CDR3: CASTKLGRVEKNIQYF. The CDR3 DNA sequence: TGTGCCAGCACCAAACTAGGACGGGTGGAAAAAAACATTCAGTACTTC.

V gene TRBV5-4 combines with J gene TRBJ2-2; D gene ambiguous. Trimming took 1 base from V and 6 from J, leaving 4 bases between them. CDR3 length: 12 residues. Germline CDR1 SGHNT, CDR2 YYREEE (reference sequence). The CDR3 protein is CASSLSSGELFF. Written as DNA, the CDR3 is TGTGCCAGCAGCTTGTCTTCCGGGGAGCTGTTTTTT.

The count of this clone is one. The chain is built from TRBV7-2 and TRBJ1-1; D possibly corresponds to TRBD1 (6 bases). Germline CDR1 reads SGHTA; CDR2 reads FQGNSA. The CDR3 is 15 amino acids. Between the trimmed V and J ends, which lost 3 bases and 7 bases, there was a span of 18 bases. The CDR3 nucleotides read TGTGCCAGCAGCTTTTCCGGGACAATATACCTTGAAGCTTTCTTT. It yields the protein CASSFSGTIYLEAFF.